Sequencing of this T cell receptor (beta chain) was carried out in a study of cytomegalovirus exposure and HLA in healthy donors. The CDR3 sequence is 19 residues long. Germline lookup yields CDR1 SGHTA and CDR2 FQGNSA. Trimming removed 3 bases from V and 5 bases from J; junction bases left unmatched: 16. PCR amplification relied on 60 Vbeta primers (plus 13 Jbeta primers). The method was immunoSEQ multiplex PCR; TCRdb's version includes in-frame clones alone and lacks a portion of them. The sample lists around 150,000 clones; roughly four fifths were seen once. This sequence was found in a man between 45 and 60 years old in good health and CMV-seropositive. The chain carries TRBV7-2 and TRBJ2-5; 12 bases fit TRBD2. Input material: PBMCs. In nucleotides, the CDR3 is TGTGCCAGCAGCTTTCGGGGGACTAGCGGGCCCGGACCGGGCGAGACCCAGTACTTC. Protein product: CASSFRGTSGPGPGETQYF.